This T cell receptor (beta chain) came from a study of T cell repertoires in cytomegalovirus infection. On the study more broadly: As its CMV epitopes, the study selected recently identified HLA-C-restricted and well-studied HLA-B-restricted targets. Public TCR beta signature analysis indicated the presence of both CMV infection and matching HLA type.

Worth noting for this clonotype: The antigen is not known.

A single record per CDR3 protein comes from TCRdb applying MiXCR to the reads. The sample records just under 500,000 distinct CDR3 sequences, more than 30% being singletons. The CDR3 totals 14 residues. Trimming took 1 base from V and 5 from J, leaving 10 bases between them. Germline CDR1 KGHDR, CDR2 SFDVKD. Overall study results and limits: CMV-specific TCR beta clonotypes restricted by HLA-C dominated the ex vivo response. Cumulative public TCR beta family frequency identified CMV carriers with the relevant HLA.

The chain has TRBV24-1 and TRBJ2-5; tentatively, D is TRBD1 (6 bases). The starting material was cultured PBMCs, obtained from culture after CMV antigen stimulation. The source is a human donor in good health (CMV status not recorded). Some clones in this sample may be carry-over from other donors' samples. DNA for the CDR3: TGTGCCACCAGTGATTTTGGGGGCAGGGAGACCCAGTACTTC. Translated, it gives CATSDFGGRETQYF.